The 2 T cell receptor beta chains in this list originate from one sample, sequenced in a study of cytomegalovirus exposure and HLA in healthy donors. Repertoires were generated with immunoSEQ multiplex PCR, while TCRdb's copy carries only in-frame clones and drops some. This table holds about 150,000 clones, around 83% found once. Specimen: PBMCs. These receptors came from a human donor in good health.

This clone has only one observation. V is TRBV7-9 and J is TRBJ2-1; maybe TRBD2 (5 bases). This CDR3 has 14 amino acids. Per germline, CDR1 SEHNR and CDR2 FQNEAQ (reference sequence). V was cut by 5 bases and J by 6 bases, with 14 bases left in between. Here the CDR3 reads CASSGSLGLNEQFF. The CDR3, as DNA: TGTGCCAGCAGCGGGAGCTTGGGTCTCAATGAGCAGTTCTTC.

The chain uses TRBV19 and TRBJ2-7; TRBD1 agrees at 9 bases. This CDR3 comprises 15 residues. The germline V gene has CDR1 LNHDA and CDR2 SQIVND (reference sequence). After removal of 3 bases from V and 3 bases from J, the junction contained 6 bases not matched to a gene. The CDR3 sequence is CASSIPGQGRYEQYF. CDR3 DNA: TGTGCCAGTAGTATCCCGGGACAGGGACGCTACGAGCAGTACTTC.